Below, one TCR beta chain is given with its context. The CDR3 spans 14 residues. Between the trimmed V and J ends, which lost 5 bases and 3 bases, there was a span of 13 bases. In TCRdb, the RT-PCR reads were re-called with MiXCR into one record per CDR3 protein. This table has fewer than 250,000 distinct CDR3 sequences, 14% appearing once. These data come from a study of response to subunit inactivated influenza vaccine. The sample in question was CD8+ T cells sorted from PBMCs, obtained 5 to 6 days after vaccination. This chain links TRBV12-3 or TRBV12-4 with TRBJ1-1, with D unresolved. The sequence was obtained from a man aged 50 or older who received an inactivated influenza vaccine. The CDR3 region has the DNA TGTGCCAGCAGTGCCGGCCTCGGGGACACTGAAGCTTTCTTT. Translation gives CASSAGLGDTEAFF.